This record concerns one TCR beta chain sequence. This record comes from a study of technical replicates of blood from several donors. Only in-frame clones appear in the TCRdb table, and some are missing; sequencing was by immunoSEQ multiplex PCR. Of about 66,000 clones listed, around 87% are singletons. Trimming took 4 bases from V and 7 from J, leaving 15 bases between them. CDR3 length equals 14 residues. Per germline, CDR1 SGHDT and CDR2 YYEEEE. The J gene is TRBJ2-1, the V gene TRBV5-6; possibly TRBD2 for D (6 bases). This receptor was taken from a human donor in good health. Some clones in this sample may be carry-over from other donors' samples. Source material: PBMCs. The CDR3 spells CASSLPEGWNEQFF. The CDR3 DNA reads TGTGCCAGCAGCCTCCCGGAGGGCTGGAATGAGCAGTTCTTC.